Below, 25 T cell receptor beta chains from the same sample are listed, as sequenced in a study of cytomegalovirus exposure and HLA in healthy donors. The PCR had 60 Vbeta and 13 Jbeta primers. Repertoires were generated with immunoSEQ multiplex PCR, while TCRdb's copy carries only in-frame clones and drops some. Among roughly 130,000 clones listed, 80% were seen once. Input material: PBMCs. These receptors were obtained from a man aged 40-49 years in good health and CMV-seronegative.

This clone was picked up a small number of times. The V gene is TRBV25-1, the J gene TRBJ1-1; 9 bases map to TRBD1. The CDR3 is 14 residues long. Germline V gene sequence: CDR1 MGHDK, CDR2 SYGVNS. After removal of 4 bases from V and 3 bases from J, the junction contained 3 bases not matched to a gene. CDR3 DNA sequence: TGTGCCAGCAGTGCGACAGGGGGGGACACTGAAGCTTTCTTT. Amino acids: CASSATGGDTEAFF.

The J gene is TRBJ1-5, the V gene TRBV30; 8 bases match TRBD1. CDR1 and CDR2 (germline): GTSNPN, SVGIG (reference sequence). There are 15 residues in the CDR3. With 5 bases clipped from V and 4 bases from J, the junction kept 10 bases outside the gene matches. CDR3: CAWGYSNRGNQPQHF. CDR3 sequence (DNA): TGTGCCTGGGGATATAGTAACAGGGGGAATCAGCCCCAGCATTTT.

V and J are TRBV29-1 and TRBJ2-4; 9 bases fit TRBD1. Germline-derived CDR1 and CDR2 are SQVTM and ANQGSEA. The CDR3 runs 12 residues. The V gene end was trimmed by 7 bases and the J gene end by 8 bases; junction bases not matched to a gene: 6. DNA of the CDR3: TGCAGCGCTTCACAGGGGGCGGACATTCAGTACTTC. As protein: CSASQGADIQYF.

The rearrangement joins TRBV4-1 to TRBJ1-2; the D is unclear. The CDR3 is 14 amino acids. In germline, CDR1 is MGHRA, CDR2 YSYEKL. Trimming removed 6 bases from V and 1 base from J, with 12 bases in between. The DNA for the CDR3 is TGCGCCAGCAGTGTGGCAGTGGTTAACTATGGCTACACCTTC. It specifies CASSVAVVNYGYTF.

V and J are TRBV5-1 and TRBJ2-3; possible D gene TRBD2, 6 bases. This CDR3 is 14 amino acids long. Germline V gene lookup returns CDR1 SGHRS and CDR2 YFSETQ. Trimming shortened V by 1 base and J by 2 bases, and 8 bases separated the two germline ends. The CDR3 protein is CASSLPGDTDTQYF. CDR3 in DNA: TGCGCCAGCAGCTTGCCGGGGGACACAGATACGCAGTATTTT.

The genes are TRBV5-1 and TRBJ2-5, with 13 bases matching TRBD2. This CDR3 spans 15 amino acids. In germline, CDR1 is SGHRS, CDR2 YFSETQ. After removal of 3 bases from V and 5 bases from J, the junction contained 4 bases not matched to a gene. Written as DNA, the CDR3 is TGCGCCAGCAGCTACCGGACTAGCGGGAGTGAGACCCAGTACTTC. It is translated as CASSYRTSGSETQYF.

V and J are TRBV5-1 and TRBJ1-2, with 8 bases lining up with TRBD1. This CDR3 is built from 16 residues. The germline gives CDR1 SGHRS, CDR2 YFSETQ. V shed 4 bases and J 5 bases; nucleotides not matched to a gene: 13. CDR3 in DNA: TGCGCCAGCAGCCCGGGCGCGGGACAGGTTCTGTATGGCTACACCTTC. Its translation: CASSPGAGQVLYGYTF.

V gene TRBV11-2 combines with J gene TRBJ2-2; the D is unclear. Trimming removed 3 bases at V and 1 base at J, with 6 bases between. The CDR3 loop spans 14 amino acids. CDR1 and CDR2 from the germline V gene are SGHAT and FQNNGV. CDR3 in amino acids: CASSFTGNTGELFF. CDR3 sequence (DNA): TGTGCCAGCAGCTTCACGGGGAACACCGGGGAGCTGTTTTTT.

The chain uses TRBV28 and TRBJ2-2; 8 bases are shared with TRBD1. V was pared by 6 bases and J by 0 bases, with 6 bases of the junction left unmatched. The V gene's germline CDR1 is MDHEN and CDR2 SYDVKM. This CDR3 spans 16 amino acids. Here the CDR3 reads CASSFGTGTNTGELFF. Here the CDR3 DNA reads TGTGCCAGCAGCTTCGGGACAGGAACGAACACCGGGGAGCTGTTTTTT.

As DNA, the CDR3 is TGTGCCAGTAGTCGGACAGGGGGCTACGAGCAGTACTTC. Its protein is CASSRTGGYEQYF. The V and J genes are TRBV19 and TRBJ2-7, with TRBD1 matching 10 bases. The V gene's germline CDR1 is LNHDA and CDR2 SQIVND (reference sequence). V was clipped by 5 bases and J by 3 bases; unmatched bases: 1. The CDR3 consists of 13 residues.

The chain joins TRBV14 to TRBJ2-1; 7 bases are shared with TRBD1. Germline V gene data show CDR1 as SGHDN and CDR2 as FVKESK. The CDR3 totals 12 residues. J gave up 7 bases and V 6 bases, and 3 bases lay outside the gene matches. CDR3: CASRRQGNEQFF. The CDR3 DNA is TGTGCCAGCAGGCGACAGGGTAATGAGCAGTTCTTC. Full variable domain (outside the CDR3, taken from reference TRBV14 and TRBJ2-1): EAGVTQFPSHSVIEKGQTVTLRCDPISGHDNLYWYRRVMGKEIKFLLHFVKESKQDESGMPNNRFLAERTGGTYSTLKVQPAELEDSGVYFCASRRQGNEQFFGPGTRLTVL.

The chain combines TRBV7-9 with TRBJ2-7; weak D call: TRBD1 (5 bases). The CDR3 covers 17 residues. V shed 5 bases and J shed 0 bases, with 20 bases lying between them. The germline V gene encodes CDR1 SEHNR and CDR2 FQNEAQ (reference sequence). CDR3 bases: TGTGCCAGCAGCATACTAAGGGGTTCCCCTAGCTCCTACGAGCAGTACTTC. Its translation is CASSILRGSPSSYEQYF. The full variable domain, completed using reference TRBV7-9 and TRBJ2-7, is DTGVSQNPRHKITKRGQNVTFRCDPISEHNRLYWYRQTLGQGPEFLTYFQNEAQLEKSRLLSDRFSAERPKGSFSTLEIQRTEQGDSAMYLCASSILRGSPSSYEQYFGPGTRLTVT.

The V and J genes are TRBV6-5 and TRBJ2-7; D ambiguous. Trimming left V 7 bases short and J 0 bases short, with 7 bases between. CDR3 length: 12 amino acids. Germline CDR1 reads MNHEY; CDR2 reads SVGAGI. The CDR3 protein is CASKKSSYEQYF. The CDR3, as DNA: TGTGCCAGCAAAAAGAGCTCCTACGAGCAGTACTTC.

The chain joins TRBV10-2 to TRBJ2-5; 13 bases fit TRBD2. The CDR3 totals 15 residues. With V trimmed by 5 bases and J by 5 bases, 5 bases remained unmatched. Germline V gene lookup returns CDR1 WSHSY and CDR2 SAAADI. In DNA form, the CDR3 reads TGCGCCAGCAGTCCACTAGCGGGAGGGCTGGAGACCCAGTACTTC. This sequence encodes CASSPLAGGLETQYF.

J is TRBJ1-4 and V is TRBV5-1; 8 positions agree with TRBD1. J was trimmed by 10 bases and V by 0 bases; bases with no gene match: 5. The CDR3 is made up of 14 amino acids. In germline, CDR1 is SGHRS, CDR2 YFSETQ. The CDR3 here is CASSLAGGEGKLFF. In DNA, the CDR3 is TGCGCCAGCAGCTTGGCAGGGGGCGAAGGAAAACTGTTTTTT.

The rearrangement joins TRBV5-1 to TRBJ2-3; no reliable D call. V was cut by 4 bases and J by 3 bases, with 9 bases left in between. CDR3 length equals 13 residues. Germline V gene lookup returns CDR1 SGHRS and CDR2 YFSETQ. The CDR3 region is CASSLDRTDTQYF. In DNA form, the CDR3 reads TGCGCCAGCAGCCTGGACCGGACAGATACGCAGTATTTT. Complete variable domain (other parts from reference TRBV5-1 and TRBJ2-3): KAGVTQTPRYLIKTRGQQVTLSCSPISGHRSVSWYQQTPGQGLQFLFEYFSETQRNKGNFPGRFSGRQFSNSRSEMNVSTLELGDSALYLCASSLDRTDTQYFGPGTRLTVL.

The genes are TRBV5-1 and TRBJ1-1; possibly TRBD1 for D (5 bases). V lost 4 bases and J lost 1, with 14 bases in between. Per the germline V gene, CDR1 is SGHRS and CDR2 is YFSETQ. The length of the CDR3 is 15 residues. CDR3 sequence (DNA): TGCGCCAGCAGCCCGTTGTCGGGGGGGAACACTGAAGCTTTCTTT. Translated: CASSPLSGGNTEAFF.

There are a few counts of this clone. The rearrangement links TRBV28 to TRBJ1-1, with D possibly matching TRBD1 (5 bases). Trimming removed 7 bases at V and 8 bases at J, with 14 bases between. CDR1 and CDR2 from the germline V gene are MDHEN and SYDVKM. The length of the CDR3 is 12 residues. The CDR3 loop is CASKGAPWEAFF. As DNA, the CDR3 is TGTGCCAGCAAAGGGGCACCATGGGAAGCTTTCTTT. Supplemented by reference TRBV28 and TRBJ1-1, the full variable domain reads DVKVTQSSRYLVKRTGEKVFLECVQDMDHENMFWYRQDPGLGLRLIYFSYDVKMKEKGDIPEGYSVSREKKERFSLILESASTNQTSMYLCASKGAPWEAFFGQGTRLTVV.

V gene TRBV28 combines with J gene TRBJ1-1; D not certain. Per the germline V gene, CDR1 is MDHEN and CDR2 is SYDVKM. This CDR3 has 12 amino acids. V lost 3 bases and J 7 bases, leaving 9 bases between the germline ends. CDR3: CASSLTPSEAFF. The DNA for the CDR3 is TGTGCCAGCAGTTTGACCCCTAGTGAAGCTTTCTTT.

This sequence joins TRBV10-2 and TRBJ2-7; 12 nucleotides agree with TRBD1. J was trimmed by 7 bases and V by 6 bases; bases with no gene match: 10. CDR1 is WSHSY and CDR2 is SAAADI in the germline V gene. The CDR3 runs 15 residues. Here the CDR3 reads CASRNWGQGAGEQYF. CDR3 coding DNA: TGCGCCAGCAGGAATTGGGGACAGGGGGCGGGAGAGCAGTACTTC.

The chain combines TRBV18 with TRBJ1-6; D ambiguous. The CDR3 totals 16 residues. Germline CDR1 KGHSH, CDR2 LQKENI. The V end was cut by 1 base, the J end by 5 bases, with 12 bases between. CDR3: CASSPRQVLDNSPLHF. The CDR3 DNA is TGTGCCAGCTCACCACGGCAGGTTCTGGATAATTCACCCCTCCACTTT. The whole variable domain, filled in from reference TRBV18 and TRBJ1-6, reads NAGVMQNPRHLVRRRGQEARLRCSPMKGHSHVYWYRQLPEEGLKFMVYLQKENIIDESGMPKERFSAEFPKEGPSILRIQQVVRGDSAAYFCASSPRQVLDNSPLHFGNGTRLTVT.

The chain is built from TRBV7-9 and TRBJ2-3, with 12 bases identical to TRBD2. CDR1 is SEHNR and CDR2 is FQNEAQ in the germline V gene (reference sequence). The CDR3 sequence is 17 residues long. With V trimmed by 5 bases and J by 0 bases, 6 bases remained unmatched. CDR3: CASSATGTSGSTDTQYF. CDR3 coding DNA: TGTGCCAGCAGCGCCACCGGGACTAGCGGGAGCACAGATACGCAGTATTTT. Full variable domain (rest looked up from reference TRBV7-9 and TRBJ2-3): DTGVSQNPRHKITKRGQNVTFRCDPISEHNRLYWYRQTLGQGPEFLTYFQNEAQLEKSRLLSDRFSAERPKGSFSTLEIQRTEQGDSAMYLCASSATGTSGSTDTQYFGPGTRLTVL.

The chain employs TRBV5-1 and TRBJ2-7, with a possible D match to TRBD2 (6 bases). V lost 4 bases, J lost 2 bases, and 16 bases lay in between. The CDR3 covers 15 residues. CDR1 and CDR2 (germline): SGHRS, YFSETQ. CDR3 nucleotides: TGCGCCAGCAGCCCCCTGGCGGGGATAACCTACGAGCAGTACTTC. Translation: CASSPLAGITYEQYF.

The genes are TRBV5-1 and TRBJ2-1, with D possibly being TRBD2 (5 bases). The CDR3 sequence is 15 residues long. Germline values: CDR1 SGHRS, CDR2 YFSETQ. V was clipped by 0 bases and J by 4 bases, with 11 bases between them. The CDR3 sequence: CASSLEVPGYNEQFF. CDR3 coding DNA: TGCGCCAGCAGCTTGGAGGTTCCGGGGTACAATGAGCAGTTCTTC.

This clone turned up a few times. The chain recombines TRBV6-1 with TRBJ1-2, with a possible D match to TRBD1 (6 bases). The ends were cut back, 2 bases at V and 5 bases at J, with 12 bases in the middle. The CDR3 has 14 amino acids. Germline lookup yields CDR1 MNHNS and CDR2 SASEGT. In DNA, the CDR3 is TGTGCCAGCAGTGAAAGGTGGACAGAATATGGCTACACCTTC. Amino acid sequence: CASSERWTEYGYTF.